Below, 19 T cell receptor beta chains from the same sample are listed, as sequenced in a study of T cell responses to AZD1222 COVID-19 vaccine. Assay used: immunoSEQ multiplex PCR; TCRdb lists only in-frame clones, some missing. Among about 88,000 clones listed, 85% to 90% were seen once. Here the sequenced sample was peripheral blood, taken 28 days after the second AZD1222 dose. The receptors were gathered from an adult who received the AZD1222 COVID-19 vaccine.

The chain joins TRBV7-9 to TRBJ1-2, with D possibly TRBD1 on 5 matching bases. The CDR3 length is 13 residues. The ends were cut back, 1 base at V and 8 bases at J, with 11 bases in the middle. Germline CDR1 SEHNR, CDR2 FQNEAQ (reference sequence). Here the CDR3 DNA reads TGTGCCAGCAGCTTAGAAGGGGCGGAGGGCTACACCTTC. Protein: CASSLEGAEGYTF.

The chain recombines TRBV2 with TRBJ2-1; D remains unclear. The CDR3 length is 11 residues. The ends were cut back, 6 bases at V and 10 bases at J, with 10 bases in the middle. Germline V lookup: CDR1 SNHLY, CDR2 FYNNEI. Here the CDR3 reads CASSDPGEQFF. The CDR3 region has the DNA TGTGCCAGCAGCGACCCCGGCGAGCAGTTCTTC.

CDR3 nucleotides: TGTGCCAGTAGTCCTACCCCTGGGGGACAGGGGGGATTGTACGAGCAGTACTTC. Translating gives CASSPTPGGQGGLYEQYF. The chain carries TRBV19 and TRBJ2-7, with 11 bases aligning to TRBD1. The length of the CDR3 is 18 residues. Germline V CDR1 and CDR2: LNHDA, SQIVND (reference sequence). V was pared by 5 bases and J by 4 bases, with 16 bases of the junction left unmatched.

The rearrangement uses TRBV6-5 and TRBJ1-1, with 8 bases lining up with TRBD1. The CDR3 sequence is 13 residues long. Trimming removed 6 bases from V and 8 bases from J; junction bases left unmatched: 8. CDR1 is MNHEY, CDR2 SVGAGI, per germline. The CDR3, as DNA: TGTGCCAGCAGACTGGACAGGGAGGGCGAAGCTTTCTTT. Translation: CASRLDREGEAFF.

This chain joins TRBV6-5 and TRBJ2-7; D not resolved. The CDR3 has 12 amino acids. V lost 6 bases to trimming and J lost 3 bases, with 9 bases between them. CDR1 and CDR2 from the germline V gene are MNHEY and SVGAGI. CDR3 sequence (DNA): TGTGCCAGCAGCCCCAAGGGCTACGAGCAGTACTTC. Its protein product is CASSPKGYEQYF.

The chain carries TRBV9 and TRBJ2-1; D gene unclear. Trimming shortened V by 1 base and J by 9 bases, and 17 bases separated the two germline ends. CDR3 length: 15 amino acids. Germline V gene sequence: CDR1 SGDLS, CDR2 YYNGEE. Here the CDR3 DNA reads TGTGCCAGCAGCGTATTGGCTGAGACCTACGGTGAGCAGTTCTTC. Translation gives CASSVLAETYGEQFF.

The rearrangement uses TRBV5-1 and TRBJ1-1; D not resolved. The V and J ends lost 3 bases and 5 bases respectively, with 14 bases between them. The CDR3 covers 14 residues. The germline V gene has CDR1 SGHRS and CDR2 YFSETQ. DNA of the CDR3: TGCGCCAGCAGCTCTTGGGATCTAGGAACTGAAGCTTTCTTT. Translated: CASSSWDLGTEAFF.

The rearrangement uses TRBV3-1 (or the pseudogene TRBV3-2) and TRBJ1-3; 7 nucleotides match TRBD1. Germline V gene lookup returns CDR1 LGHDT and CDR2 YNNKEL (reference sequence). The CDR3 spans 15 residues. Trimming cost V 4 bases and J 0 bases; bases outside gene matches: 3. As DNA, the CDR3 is TGTGCCAGCAGCCTTGGGACAGTCTCTGGAAACACCATATATTTT. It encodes CASSLGTVSGNTIYF.

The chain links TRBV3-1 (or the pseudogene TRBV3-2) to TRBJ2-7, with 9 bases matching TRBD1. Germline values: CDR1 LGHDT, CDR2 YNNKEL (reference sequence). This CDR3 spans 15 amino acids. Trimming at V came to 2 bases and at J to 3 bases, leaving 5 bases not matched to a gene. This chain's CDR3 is CASSQTRDRDYEQYF. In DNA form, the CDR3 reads TGTGCCAGCAGCCAAACTAGGGACAGGGACTACGAGCAGTACTTC.

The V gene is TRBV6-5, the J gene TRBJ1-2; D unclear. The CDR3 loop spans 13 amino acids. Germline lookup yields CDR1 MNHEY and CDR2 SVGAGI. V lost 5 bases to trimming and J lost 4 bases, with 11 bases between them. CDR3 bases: TGTGCCAGCAGTCGAGGCCGACCCTATGGCTACACCTTC. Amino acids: CASSRGRPYGYTF.

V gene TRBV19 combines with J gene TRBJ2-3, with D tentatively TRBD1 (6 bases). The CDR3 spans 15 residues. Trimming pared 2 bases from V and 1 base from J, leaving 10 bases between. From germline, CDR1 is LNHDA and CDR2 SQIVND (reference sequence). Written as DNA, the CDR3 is TGTGCCAGTAGTATACAGGACAGCCGCACAGATACGCAGTATTTT. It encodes CASSIQDSRTDTQYF.

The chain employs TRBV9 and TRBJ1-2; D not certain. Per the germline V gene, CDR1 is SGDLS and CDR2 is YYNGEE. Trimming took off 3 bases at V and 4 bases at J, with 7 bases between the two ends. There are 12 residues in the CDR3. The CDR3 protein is CASSARSYGYTF. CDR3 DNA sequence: TGTGCCAGCAGCGCCAGGTCCTATGGCTACACCTTC.

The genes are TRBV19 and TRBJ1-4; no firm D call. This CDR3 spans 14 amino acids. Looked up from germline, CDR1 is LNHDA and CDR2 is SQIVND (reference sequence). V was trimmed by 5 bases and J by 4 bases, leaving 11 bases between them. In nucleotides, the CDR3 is TGTGCCAGTAGTGACACGGGCAGTAATGAAAAACTGTTTTTT. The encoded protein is CASSDTGSNEKLFF.

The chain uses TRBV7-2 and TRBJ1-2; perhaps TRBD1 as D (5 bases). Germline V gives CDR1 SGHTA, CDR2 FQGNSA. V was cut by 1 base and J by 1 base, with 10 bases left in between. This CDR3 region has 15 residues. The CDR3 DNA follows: TGTGCCAGCAGCTTAGTAGCTGACAGTAACTATGGCTACACCTTC. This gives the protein CASSLVADSNYGYTF.

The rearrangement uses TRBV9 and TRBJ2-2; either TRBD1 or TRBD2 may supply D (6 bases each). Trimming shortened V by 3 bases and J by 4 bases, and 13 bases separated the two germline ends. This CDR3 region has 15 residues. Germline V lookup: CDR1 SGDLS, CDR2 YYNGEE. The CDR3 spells CASSGGALGTGELFF. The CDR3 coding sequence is TGTGCCAGCAGCGGGGGGGCCTTAGGCACCGGGGAGCTGTTTTTT. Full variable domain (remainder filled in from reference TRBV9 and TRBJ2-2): DSGVTQTPKHLITATGQRVTLRCSPRSGDLSVYWYQQSLDQGLQFLIQYYNGEERAKGNILERFSAQQFPDLHSELNLSSLELGDSALYFCASSGGALGTGELFFGEGSRLTVL.

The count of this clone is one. CDR3 coding DNA: TGTGCCAGCAGTTACCAAGCGGGGGCGCGTTACGAGCAGTACTTC. Its protein is CASSYQAGARYEQYF. The chain links TRBV6-5 to TRBJ2-7, with TRBD2 matching over 8 bases. The CDR3 has 15 amino acids. CDR1 is MNHEY and CDR2 is SVGAGI in the germline V gene. The trim removed 2 bases at V and 4 bases at J, leaving 7 bases unmatched.

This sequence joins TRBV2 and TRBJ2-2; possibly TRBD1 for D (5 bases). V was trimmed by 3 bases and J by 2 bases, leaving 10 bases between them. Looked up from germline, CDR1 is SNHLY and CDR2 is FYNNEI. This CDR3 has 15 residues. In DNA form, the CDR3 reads TGTGCCAGCAGTGAGGTGGGGCAAAACACCGGGGAGCTGTTTTTT. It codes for CASSEVGQNTGELFF. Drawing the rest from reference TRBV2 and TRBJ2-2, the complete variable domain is EPEVTQTPSHQVTQMGQEVILRCVPISNHLYFYWYRQILGQKVEFLVSFYNNEISEKSEIFDDQFSVERPDGSNFTLKIRSTKLEDSAMYFCASSEVGQNTGELFFGEGSRLTVL.

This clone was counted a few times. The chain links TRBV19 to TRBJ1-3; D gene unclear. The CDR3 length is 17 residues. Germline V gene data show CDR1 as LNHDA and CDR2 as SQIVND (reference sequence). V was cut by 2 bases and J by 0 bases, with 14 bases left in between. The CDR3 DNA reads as TGTGCCAGTAGTATATCCGGGGTACCTCGCTCTGGAAACACCATATATTTT. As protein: CASSISGVPRSGNTIYF.

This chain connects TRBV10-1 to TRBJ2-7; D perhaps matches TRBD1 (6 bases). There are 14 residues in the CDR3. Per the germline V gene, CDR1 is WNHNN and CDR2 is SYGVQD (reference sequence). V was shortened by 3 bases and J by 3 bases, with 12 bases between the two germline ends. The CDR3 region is CASSDGDRRYEQYF. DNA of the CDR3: TGCGCCAGCAGTGATGGAGACAGGCGCTACGAGCAGTACTTC.